These 23 T cell receptor beta chains came from one sample sequenced in a study of blood T cells in healthy people across ages. It was with a sample-barcoded 5' primer and a J-beta primer mix that a second PCR of about 6 to 12 cycles was run. TCRdb re-called the 5' RACE reads through MiXCR, storing one row per CDR3 protein. The table records nearly 800,000 distinct CDR3 sequences, around 50% of them present only once. The specimen sequenced was blood. These TCRs come from a man aged 35-49 years in good health.

Comment on this clonotype: At one boundary the junction diverges from the germline segment, which might be a read error. This chain uses TRBV3-1 with TRBJ1-5; D gene ambiguous. CDR3 length: 14 residues. Germline-derived CDR1 and CDR2 are LGHDT and YNNKEL (reference sequence). The CDR3 bases are TGTGCCTGCAGCCGGGCGAGGGAAGCATCCCCCCAGCATTTT. This translates into CACSRAREASPQHF.

This sequence joins TRBV5-4 and TRBJ2-1; TRBD1 might be the D (5 bases). With the DNA end fitting TRBJ2-7 better, the J assignment may be wrong. In germline, CDR1 is SGHNT, CDR2 YYREEE (reference sequence). The CDR3 totals 15 residues. The CDR3 coding sequence is TGTGCCAGCAGCGCGGACACGAGCTCCTACAATGAGCAGTACTTC. Amino acid sequence: CASSADTSSYNEQYF.

The chain employs TRBV25-1 and TRBJ2-7, with D maybe TRBD1 (5 bases). The last part of the DNA fits TRBJ2-5 better; the J call may be wrong. The V gene's germline CDR1 is MGHDK and CDR2 SYGVNS. The CDR3 is made up of 12 amino acids. CDR3 nucleotides: TGTGCAGGCAGTGAAAGGGGAGAGACCCAGTACTTC. Its translation: CAGSERGETQYF.

This rearrangement joins TRBV20-1 to TRBJ1-5, with TRBD1 matching over 7 bases. V gave up 5 bases and J gave up 0 bases; unmatched junction bases: 10. CDR3 length: 16 residues. Germline CDR1 DFQATT, CDR2 SNEGSKA (reference sequence). Here the CDR3 DNA reads TGCAGTGCTCTCAACCCGACAGGGTATAGCAATCAGCCCCAGCATTTT. It specifies CSALNPTGYSNQPQHF.

The V and J genes are TRBV5-5 and TRBJ2-3, with 12 bases identical to TRBD2. Germline-derived CDR1 and CDR2 are SGHKS and YYEKEE (reference sequence). The CDR3 contains 17 residues. V gave up 1 base and J gave up 1 base; unmatched junction bases: 4. Written as DNA, the CDR3 is TGTGCCAGCAGCTTGAGGCTAGCGGGAGGGGGCACAGATACGCAGTATTTT. The encoded protein is CASSLRLAGGGTDTQYF.

This clonotype was picked up a small number of times. The chain couples TRBV4-3 to TRBJ2-7, with a possible D match to TRBD2 (6 bases). Germline V gene lookup returns CDR1 LGHNA and CDR2 YSLEER. CDR3 length equals 16 residues. V dropped 0 bases and J dropped 2 bases, with 14 bases sitting between them. This CDR3 is CASSQESGAGTYEQYF. CDR3 bases: TGCGCCAGCAGCCAAGAGTCCGGGGCGGGAACCTACGAGCAGTACTTC.

The J gene is TRBJ1-4, the V gene TRBV10-3; weak D call: TRBD1 (5 bases). The germline gives CDR1 ENHRY, CDR2 SYGVKD. With 5 bases removed from V and 8 bases from J, the gap between germline ends came to 18 bases. This CDR3 spans 15 amino acids. Here the CDR3 DNA reads TGTGCCATCAGTAACACAGCGGCGGGGGAAGAAAAACTGTTTTTT. It is translated as CAISNTAAGEEKLFF.

This clonotype was counted only a few times. V gene TRBV7-2 combines with J gene TRBJ2-3; 9 positions agree with TRBD1. The CDR3 runs 14 residues. CDR1 SGHTA and CDR2 FQGNSA come from the germline V gene. V dropped 1 base and J dropped 9; count of bases not matched to a gene: 5. The CDR3 is CASSLDFGTGTQYF. CDR3 coding DNA: TGTGCCAGCAGCTTAGATTTTGGGACAGGGACGCAGTATTTT.

This clonotype has only a few counts. The J gene is TRBJ2-3, the V gene TRBV10-3; 14 bases agree with TRBD2. The CDR3 totals 16 residues. Germline V gene lookup returns CDR1 ENHRY and CDR2 SYGVKD. Trimming removed 9 bases from V and 2 bases from J; junction bases left unmatched: 7. The CDR3 spells CAMTSGGAGSTDTQYF. CDR3 DNA: TGTGCCATGACTAGCGGGGGGGCCGGATCCACAGATACGCAGTATTTT.

The chain links TRBV25-1 to TRBJ1-1; D may be TRBD1 (6 bases). Trimming cost V 3 bases and J 7 bases, with 12 bases left between them. Germline CDR1 and CDR2: MGHDK and SYGVNS. This CDR3 contains 13 residues. The CDR3 DNA follows: TGTGCCAGCAGTGATCAGGGGAGGGATGAAGCTTTCTTT. Protein: CASSDQGRDEAFF. The variable domain in full, with the rest retrieved from reference TRBV25-1 and TRBJ1-1, is EADIYQTPRYLVIGTGKKITLECSQTMGHDKMYWYQQDPGMELHLIHYSYGVNSTEKGDLSSESTVSRIRTEHFPLTLESARPSHTSQYLCASSDQGRDEAFFGQGTRLTVV.

This clonotype was counted a few times. The chain recombines TRBV5-1 with TRBJ1-1; 8 nucleotides agree with TRBD1. Looked up from germline, CDR1 is SGHRS and CDR2 is YFSETQ. V dropped 6 bases and J dropped 1; count of bases not matched to a gene: 14. This CDR3 region has 17 residues. The CDR3, as DNA: TGCGCCAGCAACAAGGGACAGGCGACATTGGCGAACACTGAAGCTTTCTTT. Encoded protein: CASNKGQATLANTEAFF.

The chain has TRBV6-1 and TRBJ2-7, with unresolved D. The J call could be wrong; TRBJ2-5 is a better fit for the DNA end. The CDR3 has 13 residues. Germline values: CDR1 MNHNS, CDR2 SASEGT. As DNA, the CDR3 is TGTGCCAGCAGGGAAACAACCAGGGAGACCCAGTACTTC. Its protein is CASRETTRETQYF.

This clonotype was seen once. This rearrangement joins TRBV18 to TRBJ2-5; D is unclear. V lost 0 bases, J lost 0 bases, and 11 bases lay in between. The germline gives CDR1 KGHSH, CDR2 LQKENI. This CDR3 comprises 16 residues. CDR3 amino acids: CASSPPPAANQETQYF. CDR3 nucleotides: TGTGCCAGCTCACCACCGCCGGCAGCCAACCAAGAGACCCAGTACTTC.

V usage is TRBV24-1 and J usage is TRBJ2-5; D unresolved. The CDR3 is made up of 14 amino acids. Germline loops: CDR1 KGHDR, CDR2 SFDVKD. V gave up 2 bases and J gave up 3 bases, with 9 bases separating them. For the CDR3, the DNA is TGTGCCACCAGTGATTCCTCGGAGAAAGAGACCCAGTACTTC. As protein: CATSDSSEKETQYF.

This clonotype appeared a few times. This sequence joins TRBV4-2 and TRBJ1-1; 7 bases are a match to TRBD1. This CDR3 is 13 amino acids long. V shed 3 bases and J 6 bases; nucleotides not matched to a gene: 4. Germline CDR1 is LGHNA and CDR2 is YNFKEQ. The CDR3 coding sequence is TGTGCCAGCAGCCAGACAGGGCGCGCTGAAGCTTTCTTT. It encodes CASSQTGRAEAFF.

This clonotype showed up just a few times. J is TRBJ1-2 and V is TRBV7-9, with D hard to call. The CDR3 length is 13 residues. The ends were cut back, 1 base at V and 12 bases at J, with 15 bases in the middle. Germline V CDR1 and CDR2: SEHNR, FQNEAQ (reference sequence). The CDR3 bases are TGTGCCAGCAGCTTAGACCAGGTTGGAAGTAACACCTTC. It encodes CASSLDQVGSNTF.

This clonotype was counted a few times. CDR3 loop: CAITRGSEAFF. CDR3 bases: TGTGCCATCACTAGAGGGTCTGAAGCTTTCTTT. The chain is built from TRBV10-3 and TRBJ1-1, with D unresolved. The ends were cut back, 7 bases at V and 6 bases at J, with 9 bases in the middle. The CDR3 has 11 residues. Germline CDR1 and CDR2: ENHRY and SYGVKD.

CDR3 DNA sequence: TGCAGCGTTGAACCACCCTCTCTCTATGGCTACACCTTC. It codes for CSVEPPSLYGYTF. The chain carries TRBV29-1 and TRBJ1-2; D gene uncertain. Germline V gives CDR1 SQVTM, CDR2 ANQGSEA. With 2 bases removed from V and 4 bases from J, the gap between germline ends came to 11 bases. The CDR3 totals 13 residues.

Here the CDR3 DNA reads TGTGCCAGCAGTCTAGAGAGGTCTCTAGTTCAAGAGACCCAGTACTTC. It codes for CASSLERSLVQETQYF. V and J are TRBV6-1 and TRBJ2-5; D remains unclear. Trimming took 5 bases from V and 2 from J, leaving 18 bases between them. This CDR3 comprises 16 residues. Germline V gives CDR1 MNHNS, CDR2 SASEGT.

The count of this clonotype is one. The gene calls are TRBV29-1 and TRBJ2-1; D may be TRBD1 (6 bases). The germline gives CDR1 SQVTM, CDR2 ANQGSEA. The CDR3 runs 13 residues. The V end was cut by 3 bases, the J end by 6 bases, with 12 bases between. CDR3 sequence (DNA): TGCAGCGTTGATATGATACAGGGCAATGAGCAGTTCTTC. It translates to CSVDMIQGNEQFF.

The chain combines TRBV2 with TRBJ2-7; possible D gene TRBD2, 6 bases. CDR3 length: 15 amino acids. Germline CDR1 reads SNHLY; CDR2 reads FYNNEI. Trimming took off 5 bases at V and 1 base at J, with 15 bases between the two ends. The CDR3 DNA follows: TGTGCCAGCAGTCCAGGACTAAGTAAGTCCTACGAGCAGTACTTC. Protein sequence: CASSPGLSKSYEQYF.

This rearrangement joins TRBV27 to TRBJ2-1, with D uncertain. Germline-derived CDR1 and CDR2 are MNHEY and SMNVEV (reference sequence). There are 12 residues in the CDR3. Trimming took 3 bases from V and 9 from J, leaving 9 bases between them. CDR3 amino acids: CASSFSSSEQFF. CDR3 in DNA: TGTGCCAGCAGTTTTTCATCGAGTGAGCAGTTCTTC.

This clonotype was detected only a few times. The genes are TRBV6-2 or TRBV6-3 and TRBJ2-3; no firm D call. The germline V gene has CDR1 MNHEY and CDR2 SVGEGT. The CDR3 has 14 amino acids. The V gene lost 6 bases and the J gene lost 2 bases, with 12 bases spanning the gap. The CDR3 DNA sequence: TGTGCCAGCAGCAAGACAACCTACACAGATACGCAGTATTTT. Amino acids: CASSKTTYTDTQYF.